The T cell receptor (beta chain) under discussion was sequenced for a study of T cell responses to AZD1222 COVID-19 vaccine. Study-wide results and caveats: A mostly white British donor set with more females was recruited, and clonal diversity was possibly underestimated. Spike was spanned by vaccine-associated CD4 TCRs, which were dominant at 160-218 and 743-854.

Assay: immunoSEQ multiplex PCR; the TCRdb copy retains only in-frame clones and omits some. There are about 150,000 clones in the sample; about nine tenths occur only once, and 5% to 5.5% lies in the top ten. The germline V gene has CDR1 ENHRY and CDR2 SYGVKD. The length of the CDR3 is 16 residues. Germline trimming cut 5 bases from V and 8 bases from J; bases unmatched to any gene: 14. In regard to this clone: Its antigen is as yet unknown.

This chain uses TRBV10-3 with TRBJ2-2; the match to TRBD2 covers 7 bases. The sequencing used peripheral blood, collected on day 0 of AZD1222 vaccination. The receptor's source is an adult in good health. This chain's CDR3 is CAISSDGEGPGGELFF. CDR3 DNA sequence: TGTGCCATCAGTTCCGACGGGGAGGGCCCTGGTGGGGAGCTGTTTTTT.